These 25 T cell receptor beta chains came from one sample sequenced in a study of post-analysis software for immune sequencing data. General study findings and limits: TRBV segments more frequent in patients than in controls numbered five and included TRBV5-6, TRBV5-1 and TRBV20-1.

No antigen has been identified for these receptors. Libraries were made from TCR beta cDNA, and they carried unique molecular identifiers. One entry per CDR3 protein, called by TCRdb with MiXCR from the PCR reads. The sample includes some 450,000 distinct CDR3 sequences, nearly 45% of them seen just once. Material for sequencing was blood. These receptor sequences come from a girl aged 5 to 17 with multiple sclerosis.

The chain couples TRBV9 to TRBJ2-1, with a tentative D call TRBD2 (6 bases). This CDR3 comprises 15 residues. V was pared by 0 bases and J by 5 bases, with 12 bases between. Germline lookup yields CDR1 SGDLS and CDR2 YYNGEE. CDR3 sequence reads: CASSVAPSANNEQFF. The CDR3 coding sequence is TGTGCCAGCAGCGTAGCTCCTAGCGCGAACAATGAGCAGTTCTTC.

The chain uses TRBV20-1 and TRBJ1-6; D unresolved. Trimming removed 2 bases at V and 0 bases at J, with 11 bases between. This CDR3 spans 16 amino acids. Germline values: CDR1 DFQATT, CDR2 SNEGSKA (reference sequence). CDR3: CSARMGNLSYNSPLHF. DNA for the CDR3: TGCAGTGCTAGAATGGGGAACCTCTCCTATAATTCACCCCTCCACTTT.

As DNA, the CDR3 is TGTGCCTGGAGTGCGAGCTCCTACGAGCAGTACTTC. As protein: CAWSASSYEQYF. The chain links TRBV30 to TRBJ2-7; D ambiguous. Trimming shortened V by 1 base and J by 0 bases, and 4 bases separated the two germline ends. The CDR3 is made up of 12 amino acids. Germline CDR1 and CDR2: GTSNPN and SVGIG (reference sequence).

The chain combines TRBV29-1 with TRBJ2-5; no firm D call. The end of the DNA fits TRBJ2-7 better, so the J call may be wrong. The CDR3 covers 12 residues. CDR1 and CDR2 (germline): SQVTM, ANQGSEA. The CDR3 DNA is TGCAGCGCCTCGTTGGGGAAATACGAGCAGTACTTC. Protein sequence: CSASLGKYEQYF.

The chain has TRBV5-1 and TRBJ1-4, with 7 bases that match TRBD1. Germline V CDR1 and CDR2: SGHRS, YFSETQ. V shed 4 bases, J shed 8 bases, and the junction held 8 bases outside the gene matches. This CDR3 is 14 amino acids long. The CDR3 DNA reads TGCGCCAGCAGCCTGGGGAGGGGGCGAGAAAAACTGTTTTTT. Residues: CASSLGRGREKLFF.

The chain joins TRBV7-9 to TRBJ2-7, with D possibly TRBD2 on 5 matching bases. Germline V lookup: CDR1 SEHNR, CDR2 FQNEAQ (reference sequence). The CDR3 loop spans 13 amino acids. Trimming removed 2 bases from V and 3 bases from J, with 8 bases in between. CDR3 sequence: CASSLPGIYEQYF. The DNA for the CDR3 is TGTGCCAGCAGCTTACCCGGGATCTACGAGCAGTACTTC.

This chain joins TRBV7-2 and TRBJ2-3, with TRBD1 identical over 9 bases. The CDR3 extends over 15 amino acids. Trimming removed 5 bases from V and 2 bases from J; junction bases left unmatched: 5. Looked up from germline, CDR1 is SGHTA and CDR2 is FQGNSA. As DNA, the CDR3 is TGTGCCAGCAGCGCCGGGACAGGGATCACAGATACGCAGTATTTT. Encoded protein: CASSAGTGITDTQYF.

This clonotype was seen more than once but under ten times. For the CDR3, the DNA is TGTGCCAGCAGCCGGGACAGGGGGCAAGCAGATACGCAGTATTTT. Its translation is CASSRDRGQADTQYF. The V call is TRBV6-5, the J call TRBJ2-3; TRBD1 matches at 12 bases. V was pared by 6 bases and J by 4 bases, with 5 bases of the junction left unmatched. CDR1 and CDR2 (germline): MNHEY, SVGAGI. CDR3 length: 15 amino acids.

The V gene is TRBV29-1, the J gene TRBJ2-3; 10 bases match TRBD2. The V gene's germline CDR1 is SQVTM and CDR2 ANQGSEA. J lost 5 bases, V lost 6 bases, and 8 bases had no gene match. The CDR3 length is 14 residues. CDR3 nucleotide sequence: TGCAGCGTCCATCTAGCGGGAGTAGGAGATACGCAGTATTTT. Its translation: CSVHLAGVGDTQYF.

Points on this clonotype: An end of the junction differs from the germline gene, which may be a read error. The chain is built from TRBV27 and TRBJ2-5; D is perhaps TRBD2 (6 bases). The CDR3 totals 13 residues. CDR1 and CDR2 from the germline V gene are MNHEY and SMNVEV (reference sequence). The CDR3 DNA reads as TGTGCCGGCAGTGTTGTGGAGGGGGAGACCCAGTACTTC. Amino acids: CAGSVVEGETQYF.

This clonotype has just one count. This chain connects TRBV28 to TRBJ2-3, with TRBD1 identical over 9 bases. The CDR3 runs to 15 residues. Germline CDR1 reads MDHEN; CDR2 reads SYDVKM. V lost 8 bases and J lost 6; bases outside the gene matches: 12. CDR3 residues: CASASIGQGMDTQYF. In DNA form, the CDR3 reads TGTGCCAGCGCGTCAATAGGACAGGGGATGGATACGCAGTATTTT.

The sample holds many counts of this clonotype. J is TRBJ2-3 and V is TRBV15, with TRBD2 as a possible D gene (6 bases). Germline V gene lookup returns CDR1 LNHNV and CDR2 YYDKDF (reference sequence). Between the trimmed V and J ends, which lost 1 base and 0 bases, there was a span of 11 bases. This CDR3 has 16 residues. CDR3 nucleotide sequence: TGTGCCACCAGCAGAGCGGGCGGGGCAAGCACAGATACGCAGTATTTT. Encoded protein: CATSRAGGASTDTQYF.

The chain is built from TRBV20-1 and TRBJ1-5, with D possibly matching TRBD1 (5 bases). This CDR3 has 14 amino acids. Germline V gives CDR1 DFQATT, CDR2 SNEGSKA (reference sequence). V was pared by 3 bases and J by 1 base, with 10 bases between. CDR3 in amino acids: CSASRVVSNQPQHF. The DNA of the CDR3 is TGCAGTGCTAGCAGGGTGGTAAGCAATCAGCCCCAGCATTTT.

This clonotype showed up just a few times. V gene TRBV20-1 combines with J gene TRBJ2-3, with D hard to call. V lost 7 bases, J lost 4 bases, and 9 bases lay in between. This CDR3 is built from 11 residues. Germline V gene sequence: CDR1 DFQATT, CDR2 SNEGSKA (reference sequence). The CDR3 DNA reads as TGCAGTGGTGAGGAACCAGATACGCAGTATTTT. Protein sequence: CSGEEPDTQYF.

V and J are TRBV7-9 and TRBJ2-7, with TRBD2 identical over 7 bases. The length of the CDR3 is 14 residues. Losses at the gene ends were 5 bases for V and 6 bases for J; bases not matched to a gene: 10. Germline CDR1 is SEHNR and CDR2 is FQNEAQ (reference sequence). The CDR3 loop reads CASSGTGGTSEQYF. As DNA, the CDR3 is TGTGCCAGCAGCGGCACGGGAGGAACGTCCGAGCAGTACTTC.

The chain employs TRBV20-1 and TRBJ2-1; 10 nucleotides agree with TRBD2. The CDR3 totals 16 residues. The V gene end was trimmed by 6 bases and the J gene end by 0 bases; junction bases not matched to a gene: 8. Germline values: CDR1 DFQATT, CDR2 SNEGSKA (reference sequence). The CDR3 sequence: CSARPSSGSSYNEQFF. Written as DNA, the CDR3 is TGCAGTGCCAGACCCTCTAGCGGGAGCTCCTACAATGAGCAGTTCTTC.

For the CDR3, the DNA is TGTGCCAGCAGCCAGGGACTAGCGGGAGGGCCGGTGGGGCAGTTCTTC. It encodes CASSQGLAGGPVGQFF. The chain joins TRBV7-2 to TRBJ2-1; 16 bases are shared with TRBD2. CDR1 SGHTA and CDR2 FQGNSA come from the germline V gene. J gave up 12 bases and V 5 bases, and 10 bases lay outside the gene matches. The CDR3 length is 16 residues.

This chain uses TRBV6-1 with TRBJ2-5; 10 bases match TRBD2. In germline, CDR1 is MNHNS, CDR2 SASEGT. V was clipped by 6 bases and J by 1 base; unmatched bases: 8. This CDR3 is 16 amino acids long. The CDR3 DNA reads as TGTGCCAGCAGCTTAGCGGGAGGAGGGGCCCAAGAGACCCAGTACTTC. Translated, it gives CASSLAGGGAQETQYF.

There are a few counts of this clonotype. This rearrangement joins TRBV9 to TRBJ1-6; D is possibly TRBD1 (6 bases). The CDR3 totals 16 residues. Germline CDR1 reads SGDLS; CDR2 reads YYNGEE. With 0 bases removed from V and 5 bases from J, the gap between germline ends came to 12 bases. Here the CDR3 DNA reads TGTGCCAGCAGCGTAGGGCTAGGACAGAATAATTCACCCCTCCACTTT. Translated: CASSVGLGQNNSPLHF.

This rearrangement joins TRBV4-1 to TRBJ2-2; D is uncertain. The CDR3 extends over 14 amino acids. Trimming shortened V by 1 base and J by 9 bases, and 12 bases separated the two germline ends. Germline assignment: CDR1 MGHRA and CDR2 YSYEKL. The CDR3, as DNA: TGCGCCAGCAGCCAAGTTTCAGGCGGTAGGGAGCTGTTTTTT. Translation: CASSQVSGGRELFF.

V gene TRBV7-9 combines with J gene TRBJ2-1; D remains ambiguous. Trimming pared 1 base from V and 2 bases from J, leaving 12 bases between. Germline CDR1 is SEHNR and CDR2 is FQNEAQ (reference sequence). The CDR3 contains 16 residues. The DNA of the CDR3 is TGTGCCAGCAGCTTAGGGGGATCGCACGCCTACAATGAGCAGTTCTTC. It codes for CASSLGGSHAYNEQFF.

In this sample, this clonotype turned up a few times. V gene TRBV7-2 combines with J gene TRBJ2-1; 13 nucleotides match TRBD2. Looked up from germline, CDR1 is SGHTA and CDR2 is FQGNSA. This CDR3 is built from 17 residues. Unmatched junction bases numbered 6, after V lost 1 base and J lost 6 bases. The CDR3 nucleotides are TGTGCCAGCAGCTTAGTACTACTAGCGGGAGGGCGCAATGAGCAGTTCTTC. It yields the protein CASSLVLLAGGRNEQFF.

This rearrangement joins TRBV20-1 to TRBJ2-7, with a weak D call TRBD1 (6 bases). Germline V gene lookup returns CDR1 DFQATT and CDR2 SNEGSKA (reference sequence). This CDR3 comprises 14 residues. The V gene lost 5 bases and the J gene lost 0 bases, with 14 bases spanning the gap. The CDR3 DNA reads TGCAGTGCTCCCACAGGGCCCACCTCCTACGAGCAGTACTTC. Encoded protein: CSAPTGPTSYEQYF.

V is TRBV12-3 or TRBV12-4 and J is TRBJ2-2; 11 nucleotides agree with TRBD2. Trimming removed 3 bases from V and 7 bases from J; junction bases left unmatched: 7. The CDR3 runs 16 residues. In nucleotides, the CDR3 is TGTGCCAGCAGTTTTCTAGCGGGAGGCGTAGGCGGGGAGCTGTTTTTT. Translation gives CASSFLAGGVGGELFF.

This sequence joins TRBV20-1 and TRBJ2-3; TRBD2 matches at 15 bases. The CDR3 is 17 residues long. The junction had 6 bases not matched to a gene; V was cut back by 0 bases and J by 5 bases. Germline V gene lookup returns CDR1 DFQATT and CDR2 SNEGSKA (reference sequence). For the CDR3, the DNA is TGCAGTGCTAGAGATCTGGGACTAGCGGGAGGAAGAGATACGCAGTATTTT. This translates into CSARDLGLAGGRDTQYF.